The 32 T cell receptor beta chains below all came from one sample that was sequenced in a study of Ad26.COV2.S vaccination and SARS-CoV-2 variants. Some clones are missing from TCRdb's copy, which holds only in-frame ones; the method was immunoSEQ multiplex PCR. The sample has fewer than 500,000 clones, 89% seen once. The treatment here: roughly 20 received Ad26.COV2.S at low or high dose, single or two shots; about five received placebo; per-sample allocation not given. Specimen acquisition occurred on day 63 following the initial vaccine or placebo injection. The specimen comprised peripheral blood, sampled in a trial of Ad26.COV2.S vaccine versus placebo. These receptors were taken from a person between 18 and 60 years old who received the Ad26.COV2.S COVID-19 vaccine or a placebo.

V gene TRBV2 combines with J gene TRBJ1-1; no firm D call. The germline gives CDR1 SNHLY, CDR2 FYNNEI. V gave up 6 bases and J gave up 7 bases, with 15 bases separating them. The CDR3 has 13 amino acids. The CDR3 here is CASRPDPPHEAFF. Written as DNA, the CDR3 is TGTGCCAGCAGGCCGGATCCACCCCATGAAGCTTTCTTT.

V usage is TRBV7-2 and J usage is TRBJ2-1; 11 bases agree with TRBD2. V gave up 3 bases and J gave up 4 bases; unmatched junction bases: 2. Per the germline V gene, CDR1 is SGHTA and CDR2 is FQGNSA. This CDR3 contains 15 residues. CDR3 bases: TGTGCCAGCAGCTTGACTAGCGGGGATTACAATGAGCAGTTCTTC. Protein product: CASSLTSGDYNEQFF.

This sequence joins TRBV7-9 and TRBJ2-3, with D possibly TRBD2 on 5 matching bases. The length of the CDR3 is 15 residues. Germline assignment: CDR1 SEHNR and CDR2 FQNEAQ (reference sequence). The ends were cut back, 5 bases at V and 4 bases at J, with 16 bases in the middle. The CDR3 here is CASSLGRARADTQYF. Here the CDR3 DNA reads TGTGCCAGCAGCCTAGGACGGGCGAGGGCAGATACGCAGTATTTT. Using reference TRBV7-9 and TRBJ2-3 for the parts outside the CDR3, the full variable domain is DTGVSQNPRHKITKRGQNVTFRCDPISEHNRLYWYRQTLGQGPEFLTYFQNEAQLEKSRLLSDRFSAERPKGSFSTLEIQRTEQGDSAMYLCASSLGRARADTQYFGPGTRLTVL.

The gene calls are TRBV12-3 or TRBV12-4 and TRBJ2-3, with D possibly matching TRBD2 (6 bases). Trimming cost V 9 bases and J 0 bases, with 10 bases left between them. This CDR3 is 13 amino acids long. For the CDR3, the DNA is TGTGCCAGGACGGGACTTAGCACAGATACGCAGTATTTT. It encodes CARTGLSTDTQYF.

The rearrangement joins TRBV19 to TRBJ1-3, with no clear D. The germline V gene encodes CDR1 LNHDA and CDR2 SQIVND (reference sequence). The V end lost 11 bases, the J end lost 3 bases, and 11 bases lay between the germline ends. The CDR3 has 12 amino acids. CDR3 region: CACRQLGNTIYF. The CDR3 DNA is TGTGCCTGCCGGCAGCTTGGAAACACCATATATTTT. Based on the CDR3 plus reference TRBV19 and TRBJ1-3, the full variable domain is DGGITQSPKYLFRKEGQNVTLSCEQNLNHDAMYWYRQDPGQGLRLIYYSQIVNDFQKGDIAEGYSVSREKKESFPLTVTSAQKNPTAFYLCACRQLGNTIYFGEGSWLTVV.

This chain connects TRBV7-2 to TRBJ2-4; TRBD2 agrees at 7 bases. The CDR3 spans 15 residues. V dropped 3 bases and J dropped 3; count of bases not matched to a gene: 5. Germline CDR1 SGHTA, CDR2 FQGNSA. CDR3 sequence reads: CASSLGGSRKNIQYF. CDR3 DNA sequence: TGTGCCAGCAGCTTGGGCGGGAGCCGCAAAAACATTCAGTACTTC.

The CDR3 DNA sequence: TGTGCCAGCAGCCCTCTCGGGGCGGGGTACTACAATGAGCAGTTCTTC. This translates into CASSPLGAGYYNEQFF. The chain carries TRBV9 and TRBJ2-1; tentatively, D is TRBD2 (6 bases). V dropped 4 bases and J dropped 3 bases, with 17 bases sitting between them. Germline CDR1 is SGDLS and CDR2 is YYNGEE. This CDR3 spans 16 amino acids.

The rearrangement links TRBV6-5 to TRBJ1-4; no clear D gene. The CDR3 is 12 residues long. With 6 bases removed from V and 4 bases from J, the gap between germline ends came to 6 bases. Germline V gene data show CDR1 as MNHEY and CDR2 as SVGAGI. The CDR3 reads CASRRYNEKLFF. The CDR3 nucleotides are TGTGCCAGCAGGCGGTATAATGAAAAACTGTTTTTT.

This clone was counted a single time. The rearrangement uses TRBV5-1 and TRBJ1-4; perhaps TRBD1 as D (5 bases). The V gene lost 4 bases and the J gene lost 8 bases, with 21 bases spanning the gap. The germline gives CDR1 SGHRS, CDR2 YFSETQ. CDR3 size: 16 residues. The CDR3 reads CASSRDRNRLGEKLFF. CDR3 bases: TGCGCCAGCAGCCGGGACCGGAACCGGCTCGGCGAAAAACTGTTTTTT.

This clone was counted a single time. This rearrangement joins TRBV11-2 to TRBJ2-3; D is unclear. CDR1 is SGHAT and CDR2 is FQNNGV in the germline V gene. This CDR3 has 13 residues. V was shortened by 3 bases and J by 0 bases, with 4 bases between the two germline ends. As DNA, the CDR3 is TGTGCCAGCAGCTTTCCTAGCACAGATACGCAGTATTTT. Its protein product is CASSFPSTDTQYF.

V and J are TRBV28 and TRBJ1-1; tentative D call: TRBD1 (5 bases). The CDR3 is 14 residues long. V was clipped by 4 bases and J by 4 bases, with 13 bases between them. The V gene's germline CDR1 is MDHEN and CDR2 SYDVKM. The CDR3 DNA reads TGTGCCAGCAGTTCCCTTTGGGGGACCACTGAAGCTTTCTTT. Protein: CASSSLWGTTEAFF.

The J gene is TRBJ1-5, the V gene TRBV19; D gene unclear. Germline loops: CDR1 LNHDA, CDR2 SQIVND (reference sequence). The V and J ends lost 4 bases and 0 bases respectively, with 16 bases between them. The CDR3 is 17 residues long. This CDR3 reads CASSTPYDLISNQPQHF. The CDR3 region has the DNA TGTGCCAGTAGTACCCCGTATGATTTGATTAGCAATCAGCCCCAGCATTTT.

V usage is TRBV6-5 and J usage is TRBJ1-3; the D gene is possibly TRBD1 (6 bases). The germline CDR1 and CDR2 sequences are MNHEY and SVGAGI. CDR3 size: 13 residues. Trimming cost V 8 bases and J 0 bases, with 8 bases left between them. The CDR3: CASDRSSGNTIYF. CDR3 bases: TGTGCCAGCGACAGGAGCTCTGGAAACACCATATATTTT.

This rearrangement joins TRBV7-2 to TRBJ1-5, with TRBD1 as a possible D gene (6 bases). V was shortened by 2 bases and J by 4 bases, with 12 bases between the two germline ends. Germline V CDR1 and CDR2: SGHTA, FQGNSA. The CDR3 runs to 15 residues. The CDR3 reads CASSLSRGGNQPQHF. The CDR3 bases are TGTGCCAGCAGCTTAAGCAGGGGAGGGAATCAGCCCCAGCATTTT.

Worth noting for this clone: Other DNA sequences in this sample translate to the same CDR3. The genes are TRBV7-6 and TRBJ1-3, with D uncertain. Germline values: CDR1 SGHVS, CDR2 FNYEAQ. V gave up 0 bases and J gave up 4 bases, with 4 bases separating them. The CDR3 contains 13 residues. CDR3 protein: CASSLAQGNTIYF. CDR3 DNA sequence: TGTGCCAGCAGCTTAGCGCAGGGAAACACCATATATTTT. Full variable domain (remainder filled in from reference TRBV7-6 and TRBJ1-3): GAGVSQSPRYKVTKRGQDVALRCDPISGHVSLYWYRQALGQGPEFLTYFNYEAQQDKSGLPNDRFSAERPEGSISTLTIQRTEQRDSAMYRCASSLAQGNTIYFGEGSWLTVV.

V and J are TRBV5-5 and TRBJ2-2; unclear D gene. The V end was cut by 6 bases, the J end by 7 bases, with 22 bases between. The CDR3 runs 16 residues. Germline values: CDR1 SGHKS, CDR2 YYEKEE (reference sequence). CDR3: CASTLGLNHRGGELFF. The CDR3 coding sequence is TGTGCCAGCACTCTGGGGTTAAATCACCGAGGCGGGGAGCTGTTTTTT.

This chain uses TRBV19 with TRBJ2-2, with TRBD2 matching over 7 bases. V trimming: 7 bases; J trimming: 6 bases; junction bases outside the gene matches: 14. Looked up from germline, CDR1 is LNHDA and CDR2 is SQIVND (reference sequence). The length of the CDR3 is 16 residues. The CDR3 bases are TGTGCCAGTACTCCGCTGGGGGGGTATTCAGCCGGGGAGCTGTTTTTT. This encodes CASTPLGGYSAGELFF.

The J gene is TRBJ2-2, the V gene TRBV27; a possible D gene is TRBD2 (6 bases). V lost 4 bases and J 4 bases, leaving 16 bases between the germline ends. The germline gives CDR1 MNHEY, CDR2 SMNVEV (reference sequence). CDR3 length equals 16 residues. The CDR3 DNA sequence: TGTGCCAGCAGTTCCCGGACTACCGTGAGCACCGGGGAGCTGTTTTTT. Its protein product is CASSSRTTVSTGELFF.

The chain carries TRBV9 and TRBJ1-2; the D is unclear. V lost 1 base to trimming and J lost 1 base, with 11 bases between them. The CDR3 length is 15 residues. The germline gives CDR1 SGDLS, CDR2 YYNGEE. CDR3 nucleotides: TGTGCCAGCAGCGTATCCATTTATCGTAACTATGGCTACACCTTC. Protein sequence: CASSVSIYRNYGYTF.

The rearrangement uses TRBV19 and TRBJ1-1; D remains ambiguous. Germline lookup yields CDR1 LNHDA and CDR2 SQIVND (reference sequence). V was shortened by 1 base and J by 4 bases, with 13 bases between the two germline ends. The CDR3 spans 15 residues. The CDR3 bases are TGTGCCAGTAGTATAGGACTGGGCTGGAGCACTGAAGCTTTCTTT. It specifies CASSIGLGWSTEAFF.

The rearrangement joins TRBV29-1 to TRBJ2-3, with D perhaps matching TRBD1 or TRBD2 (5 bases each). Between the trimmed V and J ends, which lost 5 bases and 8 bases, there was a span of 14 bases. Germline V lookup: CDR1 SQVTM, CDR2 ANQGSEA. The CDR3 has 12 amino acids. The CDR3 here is CSVNLDGATQYF. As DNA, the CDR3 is TGCAGCGTTAACCTAGACGGGGCTACGCAGTATTTT.

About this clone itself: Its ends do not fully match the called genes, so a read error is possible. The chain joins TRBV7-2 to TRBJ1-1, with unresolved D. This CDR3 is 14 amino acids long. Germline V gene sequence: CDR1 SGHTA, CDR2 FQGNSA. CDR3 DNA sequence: TGTGCCAGCACCTTAGGGCGAATGAACACTGAAGCTTTCTTT. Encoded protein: CASTLGRMNTEAFF.

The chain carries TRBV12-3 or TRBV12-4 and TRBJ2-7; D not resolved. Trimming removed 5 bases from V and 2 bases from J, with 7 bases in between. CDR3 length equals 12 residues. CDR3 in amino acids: CASSPPPYEQYF. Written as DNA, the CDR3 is TGTGCCAGCAGTCCCCCTCCCTACGAGCAGTACTTC.

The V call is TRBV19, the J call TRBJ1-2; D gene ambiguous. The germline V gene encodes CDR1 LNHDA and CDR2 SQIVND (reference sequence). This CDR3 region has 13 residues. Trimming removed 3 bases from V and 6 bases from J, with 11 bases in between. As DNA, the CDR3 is TGTGCCAGTAGTATGTTTCTGGACCATGGCTACACCTTC. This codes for CASSMFLDHGYTF.

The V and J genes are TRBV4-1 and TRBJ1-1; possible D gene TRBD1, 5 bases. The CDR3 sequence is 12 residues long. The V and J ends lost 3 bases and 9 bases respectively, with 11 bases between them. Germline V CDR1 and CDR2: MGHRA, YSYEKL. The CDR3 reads CASSHLEGKAFF. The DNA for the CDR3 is TGCGCCAGCAGCCATTTGGAGGGGAAAGCTTTCTTT.

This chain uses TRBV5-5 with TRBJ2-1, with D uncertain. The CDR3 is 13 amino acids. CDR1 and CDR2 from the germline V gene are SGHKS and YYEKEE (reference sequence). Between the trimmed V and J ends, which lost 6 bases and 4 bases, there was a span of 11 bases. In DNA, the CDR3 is TGTGCCAGCACCGTCGGGCGGTACAATGAGCAGTTCTTC. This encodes CASTVGRYNEQFF.

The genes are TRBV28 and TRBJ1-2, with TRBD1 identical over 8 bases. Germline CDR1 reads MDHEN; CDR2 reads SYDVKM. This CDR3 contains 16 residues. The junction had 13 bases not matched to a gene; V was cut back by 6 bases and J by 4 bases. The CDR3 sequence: CASSPPARGLAYGYTF. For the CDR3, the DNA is TGTGCCAGCAGCCCCCCCGCCAGGGGGCTCGCCTATGGCTACACCTTC.

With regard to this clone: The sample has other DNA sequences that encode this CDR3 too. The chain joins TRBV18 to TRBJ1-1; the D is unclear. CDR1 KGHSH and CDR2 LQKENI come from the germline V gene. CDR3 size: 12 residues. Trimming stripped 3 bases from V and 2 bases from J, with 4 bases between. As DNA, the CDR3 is TGTGCCAGCTCACCCGGTAACACTGAAGCTTTCTTT. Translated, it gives CASSPGNTEAFF.

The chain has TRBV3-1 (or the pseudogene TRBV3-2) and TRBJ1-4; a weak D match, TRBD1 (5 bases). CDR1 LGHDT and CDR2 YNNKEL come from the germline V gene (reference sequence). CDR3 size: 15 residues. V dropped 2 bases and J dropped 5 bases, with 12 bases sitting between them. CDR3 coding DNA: TGTGCCAGCAGCCAACCCAGAGGGGCGAATGAAAAACTGTTTTTT. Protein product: CASSQPRGANEKLFF.

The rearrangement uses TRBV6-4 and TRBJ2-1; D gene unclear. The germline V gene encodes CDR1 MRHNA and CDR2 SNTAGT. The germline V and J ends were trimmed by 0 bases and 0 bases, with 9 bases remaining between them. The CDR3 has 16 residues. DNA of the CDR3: TGTGCCAGCAGTGACTCCTGGCGGAGCTCCTACAATGAGCAGTTCTTC. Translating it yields CASSDSWRSSYNEQFF.

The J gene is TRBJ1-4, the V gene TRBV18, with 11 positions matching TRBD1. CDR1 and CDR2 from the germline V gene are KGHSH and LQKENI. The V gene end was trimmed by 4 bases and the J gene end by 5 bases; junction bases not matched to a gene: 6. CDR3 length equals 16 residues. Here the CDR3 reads CASSLTGQGANEKLFF. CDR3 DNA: TGTGCCAGCTCACTCACCGGACAGGGGGCGAATGAAAAACTGTTTTTT.

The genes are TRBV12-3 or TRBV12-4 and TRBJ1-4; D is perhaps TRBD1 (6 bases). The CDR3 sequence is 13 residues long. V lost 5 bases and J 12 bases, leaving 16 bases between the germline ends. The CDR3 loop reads CASSPYGGRELFF. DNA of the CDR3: TGTGCCAGCAGTCCGTACGGGGGGCGGGAACTGTTTTTT.